Listed below are T cell receptor beta chains from one sample, sequenced in a study of cytomegalovirus exposure and HLA in healthy donors. Method: immunoSEQ multiplex PCR; TCRdb's copy keeps in-frame clones and lacks some. The sample records approximately 170,000 clones, about 82% being singletons. The specimen sequenced was PBMCs. These receptors all stem from a male donor in good health and CMV-seronegative. The CDR3 runs from the conserved cysteine through the conserved F or W. The D gene is left open where the match is weak. Where a row states a size, it is once, few, many or the class of an expanded clone; other rows omit it.

J | D | V | size | DNA | CDR3
TRBJ2-3 | NA | TRBV5-6 | NA | TGTGCCAGCAGCCTTGCGACAGGACTTCGCACAGATACGCAGTATTTT | CASSLATGLRTDTQYF
TRBJ1-6 | NA | TRBV27 | NA | TGTGCCAGCAGTCCCTTGGGAGGCAATTCACCCCTCCACTTT | CASSPLGGNSPLHF
TRBJ1-6 | NA | TRBV5-3 | NA | TGTGCCAGAAGCTTTACAGGGAGCTCCTATAATTCACCCCTCCACTTT | CARSFTGSSYNSPLHF
TRBJ2-1 | NA | TRBV5-1 | NA | TGCGCCAGCCAAGTCACGGCCTACAATGAGCAGTTCTTC | CASQVTAYNEQFF
TRBJ2-5 | NA | TRBV13 | NA | TGTGCCAGCAGCTTGGCAGAGACCCAGTACTTC | CASSLAETQYF
TRBJ2-1 | TRBD1 | TRBV10-1 | NA | TGCGCCAGCAGTCCGGGACAGGGGCCCAATGAGCAGTTCTTC | CASSPGQGPNEQFF
TRBJ1-5 | NA | TRBV7-9 | NA | TGTGCCAGCAGCACGGCACAGAGCAATCAGCCCCAGCATTTT | CASSTAQSNQPQHF
TRBJ2-2 | NA | TRBV9 | once | TGTGCCAGCAGCCCCCTGATTAGTCCGACCGGGGAGCTGTTTTTT | CASSPLISPTGELFF
TRBJ2-2 | NA | TRBV2 | NA | TGTGCCAGCAATCCGGGATTAACCGGGGAGCTGTTTTTT | CASNPGLTGELFF
TRBJ1-5 | NA | TRBV27 | NA | TGTGCCAGCGCGCTCCAGGGCAATCAGCCCCAGCATTTT | CASALQGNQPQHF
TRBJ2-1 | TRBD2 | TRBV5-6 | NA | TGTGCCAGCAGCTTCTCGGGGGGGTTCTCCTACAATGAGCAGTTCTTC | CASSFSGGFSYNEQFF
TRBJ2-4 | TRBD1 | TRBV6-1 | NA | TGTGCCAGAAAGACAGGGTGTCCCAAAAACATTCAGTACTTC | CARKTGCPKNIQYF
TRBJ1-5 | TRBD1 | TRBV4-3 | NA | TGCGCCAGCAGCCAAGAAAAGGGGGCCCAGCCCCAGCATTTT | CASSQEKGAQPQHF
TRBJ2-2 | NA | TRBV7-8 | NA | TGTGCCAGCAGCTCGGGGGAGTATCCCGGGGAGCTGTTTTTT | CASSSGEYPGELFF
TRBJ1-3 | NA | TRBV5-1 | NA | TGCGCCAGCAGCTTGGGGCAGGGTGGAAACACCATATATTTT | CASSLGQGGNTIYF
TRBJ1-1 | NA | TRBV2 | NA | TGTGCCAGCAGGGAGTTCATGAACACTGAAGCTTTCTTT | CASREFMNTEAFF
TRBJ1-4 | TRBD1 | TRBV19 | NA | TGTGCCAGTAGTATTCGCGGAATCGGGACAGGCAATGAAAAACTGTTTTTT | CASSIRGIGTGNEKLFF
TRBJ1-3 | NA | TRBV18 | NA | TGTGCCAGCTCTAGCGGACGCAGCTCTGGAAACACCATATATTTT | CASSSGRSSGNTIYF
TRBJ2-7 | TRBD1 | TRBV15 | NA | TGTGCCACCAGCGAAGGACAGGGGAGGTGGGAGCAGTACTTC | CATSEGQGRWEQYF
TRBJ2-7 | NA | TRBV14 | NA | TGTGCCAGCAGCCAAGATCTTGGAGGGTCCTCCTACGAGCAGTACTTC | CASSQDLGGSSYEQYF
TRBJ2-1 | TRBD2 | TRBV18 | NA | TGTGCCAGCTCACCAATGACGCGGGGGAGCTCCTACAATGAGCAGTTCTTC | CASSPMTRGSSYNEQFF
TRBJ1-1 | TRBD1 | TRBV7-9 | NA | TGTGCCAGCAGCTTAGCGATGCAGGGGGCCACTGAAGCTTTCTTT | CASSLAMQGATEAFF
TRBJ2-7 | NA | TRBV29-1 | NA | TGCAGCGTTGGTGCCGACAAAACCTACGAGCAGTACTTC | CSVGADKTYEQYF
TRBJ2-2 | TRBD2 | TRBV9 | NA | TGTGCCAGCAGCGTATCCCTAGCGGGAGGGTACACCGGGGAGCTGTTTTTT | CASSVSLAGGYTGELFF